This T cell receptor (beta chain) was observed in a study of blood T cell repertoires in COVID-19. The CDR3 covers 17 residues. The V end was cut by 0 bases, the J end by 4 bases, with 19 bases between. Per the germline V gene, CDR1 is GTSNPN and CDR2 is SVGIG (reference sequence). This table comes from immunoSEQ multiplex PCR, and its TCRdb copy is limited to in-frame clones, with some not included. The sample has 300,000 to 400,000 clones, around nine tenths seen once. The TCR was taken from a woman aged 55-69 years with COVID-19, enrolled during active disease. This rearrangement joins TRBV30 to TRBJ2-4; weak D call: TRBD2 (5 bases). The material sequenced was peripheral blood. The CDR3 is CAWSVPQARGLKNIQYF. The CDR3 DNA is TGTGCCTGGAGTGTCCCCCAAGCCCGGGGATTGAAAAACATTCAGTACTTC.